This TCR beta chain is drawn from a study of T cell responses to AZD1222 COVID-19 vaccine. Produced via immunoSEQ multiplex PCR; TCRdb's table is partial and in-frame only. The sample lists more than 150,000 clones; around nine tenths were seen once. CDR1 and CDR2 from the germline V gene are SGDLS and YYNGEE. Trimming left V 0 bases short and J 4 bases short, with 7 bases between. The CDR3 is 14 residues long. The TCR originated in an adult in good health. The sequencing used peripheral blood, collected on day 0 of AZD1222 vaccination. V is TRBV9 and J is TRBJ1-4, with a weak D call TRBD1 (5 bases). In nucleotides, the CDR3 is TGTGCCAGCAGCGTAGGGGGCCGTAATGAAAAACTGTTTTTT. As protein: CASSVGGRNEKLFF.